The clone carrying this T cell receptor beta chain is medium-sized (0.01 to 0.1%) by frequency. The antigen is unknown. The source of the sample is a study of CD8 T cells in cerebrospinal fluid in Alzheimer's disease. Study details: Two single-cell methods, plate-based nested PCR and droplet-based sequencing, assessed CSF clonal expansion. General study results and limits: EBV-specific clones showed no enrichment in Alzheimer's patients and were not the top expanded clones. Versus healthy subjects, Alzheimer's patients more often had clones of at least 3%.

TCRdb reanalyzed the 10x single-cell sequencing reads and collapses them to one entry per CDR3 protein, without DNA. This specimen shows approximately 1,200 distinct CDR3 sequences; the ten leading clones hold 15% to 20%. CDR1 is KGHDR and CDR2 is SFDVKD in the germline V gene. The CDR3 runs 14 residues. Neurodegeneration in patients was confirmed with biomarkers including neurofilament, amyloid-beta and tau. Input material: cerebrospinal fluid. The sequence was obtained from a human donor with Parkinson's disease. The chain recombines TRBV24-1 with TRBJ2-7; checking the TCRdb D call of TRBD1 is not possible without DNA. The CDR3: CATSDSGQDYEQYF.